The rows below give T cell receptor beta chains drawn from one sample of a study of blood T cell repertoires in COVID-19. The protocol was immunoSEQ multiplex PCR, while the TCRdb copy is restricted to in-frame clones and leaves out a portion. The data contain 9,000 to 15,000 clones, over 75% of them singletons. Sequencing was carried out using peripheral blood. These receptor sequences come from an elderly man with acute or convalescent COVID-19. Each CDR3 is given with its conserved first and last residue. The order of the fields is clone size, V gene, D gene, J gene, CDR3 protein, CDR3 DNA. The D gene is left open where the match is weak. Clone size appears in some rows only: once, few, many, or a class for an expanded clone.

>-|TRBV6-1|TRBD1|TRBJ1-2
CASREGQGAILHGYTF
TGTGCCAGCAGGGAAGGACAGGGGGCTATCCTTCATGGCTACACCTTC
>-|TRBV6-5|TRBD1|TRBJ1-1
CASSVRQGAFTEAFF
TGTGCCAGCAGCGTTAGACAGGGGGCGTTCACTGAAGCTTTCTTT
>-|TRBV15|TRBD2|TRBJ2-7
CATSRDPLTSGGIGYEQYF
TGTGCCACCAGCAGAGATCCCTTGACTAGCGGGGGTATTGGGTACGAGCAGTACTTC
>once|TRBV19|-|TRBJ1-1
CATRAGGNTEAFF
TGTGCCACAAGGGCAGGAGGGAACACTGAAGCTTTCTTT
>-|TRBV19|-|TRBJ1-5
CASRLTGEYSNQPQHF
TGTGCCAGTAGATTGACAGGTGAATATAGCAATCAGCCCCAGCATTTT
>once|TRBV3-1/TRBV3-2|-|TRBJ1-3
CASSAPETGNTIYF
TGTGCCAGCAGCGCTCCCGAGACTGGAAACACCATATATTTT
>-|TRBV9|TRBD1|TRBJ1-1
CASSSLRQGKAFF
TGTGCCAGCAGCTCCTTACGACAGGGAAAGGCTTTCTTT
>-|TRBV5-1|-|TRBJ2-3
CASSLAQGGTDTQYF
TGCGCCAGCAGCTTGGCCCAGGGCGGCACAGATACGCAGTATTTT
>few|TRBV4-3|-|TRBJ2-1
CASSQVAGEGGEQFF
TGCGCCAGCAGCCAAGTTGCAGGCGAAGGGGGTGAGCAGTTCTTC
>-|TRBV11-2|-|TRBJ2-1
CASSLIRGDNEQFF
TGTGCCAGCAGCTTAATTCGCGGCGACAATGAGCAGTTCTTC
>-|TRBV5-1|TRBD2|TRBJ2-2
CASSLGGGTGELFF
TGCGCCAGCAGCTTGGGCGGGGGCACCGGGGAGCTGTTTTTT
>-|TRBV18|-|TRBJ1-2
CASSPLREANYGYTF
TGTGCCAGCTCACCACTCAGGGAAGCTAACTATGGCTACACCTTC
>-|TRBV4-1|TRBD2|TRBJ2-5
CASSPPAGGQETQYF
TGCGCCAGCAGCCCGCCCGCGGGGGGCCAAGAGACCCAGTACTTC
>few|TRBV7-3|-|TRBJ2-2
CASSTQGSTGELFF
TGTGCCAGCAGCACCCAGGGTAGCACCGGGGAGCTGTTTTTT
>-|TRBV7-2|TRBD1|TRBJ2-7
CASSSRTGPSYEQYF
TGTGCCAGCAGCTCGAGGACAGGGCCCTCTTACGAGCAGTACTTC
>-|TRBV7-3|-|TRBJ2-1
CASSPSDSGGVYNEQFF
TGTGCCAGCAGCCCTTCGGATAGTGGGGGCGTTTACAATGAGCAGTTCTTC
>-|TRBV5-1|TRBD1|TRBJ2-5
CASSRTGWQETQYF
TGCGCCAGCAGTCGGACAGGGTGGCAAGAGACCCAGTACTTC
>-|TRBV1|-|TRBJ1-2
CTSSQEGSGANYGYTF
TGCACCAGCAGCCAAGAGGGTTCGGGAGCTAACTATGGCTACACCTTC
>-|TRBV2|-|TRBJ1-4
CASSRRNVNEKLFF
TGTGCCAGCAGCCGGAGAAATGTTAATGAAAAACTGTTTTTT
>few|TRBV27|-|TRBJ1-2
CASSLSGFSGIGGYTF
TGTGCCAGCAGTTTATCGGGGTTTTCAGGGATCGGCGGCTACACCTTC
>once|TRBV11-2|-|TRBJ2-7
CASSNNRDLDEQYF
TGTGCCAGCAGCAACAACAGGGATTTGGACGAGCAGTACTTC
>-|TRBV14|-|TRBJ2-5
CASSQLDIYLQETQYF
TGTGCCAGCAGCCAATTGGACATCTACCTCCAAGAGACCCAGTACTTC
>-|TRBV19|-|TRBJ2-7
CASSIDNYEQYF
TGTGCCAGTAGTATAGATAACTACGAGCAGTACTTC
>-|TRBV19|-|TRBJ1-3
CASSSGHLNSGNTIYF
TGTGCCAGTAGTTCAGGACACCTAAACTCTGGAAACACCATATATTTT
>-|TRBV5-1|TRBD1|TRBJ2-2
CASSLATGAGTGELFF
TGCGCCAGCAGCTTAGCAACAGGGGCGGGTACCGGGGAGCTGTTTTTT
>-|TRBV7-3|-|TRBJ2-1
CASSLGREQFF
TGTGCCAGCAGCTTAGGGCGTGAGCAGTTCTTC
>few|TRBV28|-|TRBJ2-7
CASSSPPGWGSTSYEQYF
TGTGCCAGCAGTTCACCTCCCGGGTGGGGCTCTACCTCCTACGAGCAGTACTTC
>-|TRBV3-1/TRBV3-2|TRBD1|TRBJ1-2
CASSRLGQGEGYTF
TGTGCCAGCAGCCGATTAGGACAGGGAGAAGGCTACACCTTC
>-|TRBV27|-|TRBJ2-1
CASSPSAAVYNEQFF
TGTGCCAGCAGTCCCTCAGCGGCGGTCTACAATGAGCAGTTCTTC
>-|TRBV5-5|-|TRBJ2-5
CASSLGHQQETQYF
TGTGCCAGCAGCTTGGGACACCAGCAAGAGACCCAGTACTTC
>once|TRBV6-5|TRBD1|TRBJ1-4
CASSRGQGGEKLFF
TGTGCCAGCAGTCGGGGACAGGGAGGCGAAAAACTGTTTTTT
>once|TRBV6-6|-|TRBJ2-7
CASRGAQQTEQYF
TGTGCCAGCAGGGGCGCCCAGCAGACCGAGCAGTACTTC
>-|TRBV19|-|TRBJ2-5
CASSISRQETQYF
TGTGCCAGTAGTATATCGAGACAAGAGACCCAGTACTTC
>-|TRBV11-2|-|TRBJ1-1
CASSLARYRQNTEAFF
TGTGCCAGCAGCTTAGCAAGATACAGACAGAACACTGAAGCTTTCTTT
>-|TRBV4-1|TRBD2|TRBJ2-4
CASSPLLAGVPLAKNIQYF
TGCGCCAGCAGCCCTTTACTAGCGGGGGTACCACTAGCCAAAAACATTCAGTACTTC
>-|TRBV19|-|TRBJ2-5
CASSGQGIGETQYF
TGTGCCAGTAGTGGGCAGGGAATTGGTGAGACCCAGTACTTC
>-|TRBV2|-|TRBJ2-2
CASRGGQNTGELFF
TGTGCCAGCAGAGGGGGACAGAACACCGGGGAGCTGTTTTTT
>-|TRBV19|TRBD1|TRBJ2-7
CASSNLRPGQPYEQYF
TGTGCCAGTAGTAACCTCCGGCCGGGACAGCCCTACGAGCAGTACTTC
>-|TRBV24-1|-|TRBJ2-5
CATSDQGLEETQYF
TGTGCCACCAGTGATCAGGGTTTGGAAGAGACCCAGTACTTC
>-|TRBV2|-|TRBJ2-3
CASTGGTDTQYF
TGTGCCAGCACGGGGGGCACAGATACGCAGTATTTT
>-|TRBV7-9|-|TRBJ1-1
CASGSQSGVNTEAFF
TGTGCCAGCGGGTCACAATCAGGGGTGAACACTGAAGCTTTCTTT
>-|TRBV5-8|-|TRBJ2-3
CASSLMSGPDTQYF
TGTGCCAGCAGCTTGATGTCAGGGCCAGATACGCAGTATTTT
>few|TRBV19|-|TRBJ1-5
CASSIARMNQPQHF
TGTGCCAGTAGTATAGCCCGTATGAATCAGCCCCAGCATTTT
>few|TRBV18|-|TRBJ1-6
CASGGDGNSPLHF
TGTGCCAGCGGAGGGGACGGAAATTCACCCCTCCACTTT
>-|TRBV7-7|TRBD2|TRBJ2-5
CASSQGLAPETQYF
TGTGCCAGCAGCCAGGGACTAGCCCCGGAGACCCAGTACTTC
>-|TRBV29-1|-|TRBJ1-5
CSVQGYNQPQHF
TGCAGCGTACAGGGTTACAATCAGCCCCAGCATTTT
>-|TRBV19|-|TRBJ1-1
CASSIARDTEAFF
TGTGCCAGTAGTATAGCTCGTGACACTGAAGCTTTCTTT
>-|TRBV5-1|-|TRBJ2-7
CASSPGTPRSYEQYF
TGCGCCAGCAGCCCCGGGACTCCTAGATCCTACGAGCAGTACTTC
>few|TRBV19|-|TRBJ2-3
CASSIGRGDTQYF
TGTGCCAGTAGTATCGGCAGGGGTGATACGCAGTATTTT
>-|TRBV11-2|-|TRBJ1-4
CASSPGIGNEKLFF
TGTGCCAGCAGCCCGGGAATCGGTAATGAAAAACTGTTTTTT
>-|TRBV5-5|TRBD1|TRBJ1-6
CASSAPGQVNSPLHF
TGTGCCAGCAGCGCGCCGGGACAGGTTAATTCACCCCTCCACTTT
>few|TRBV19|-|TRBJ1-1
CASSRNTEAFF
TGTGCCAGTAGCAGAAACACTGAAGCTTTCTTT